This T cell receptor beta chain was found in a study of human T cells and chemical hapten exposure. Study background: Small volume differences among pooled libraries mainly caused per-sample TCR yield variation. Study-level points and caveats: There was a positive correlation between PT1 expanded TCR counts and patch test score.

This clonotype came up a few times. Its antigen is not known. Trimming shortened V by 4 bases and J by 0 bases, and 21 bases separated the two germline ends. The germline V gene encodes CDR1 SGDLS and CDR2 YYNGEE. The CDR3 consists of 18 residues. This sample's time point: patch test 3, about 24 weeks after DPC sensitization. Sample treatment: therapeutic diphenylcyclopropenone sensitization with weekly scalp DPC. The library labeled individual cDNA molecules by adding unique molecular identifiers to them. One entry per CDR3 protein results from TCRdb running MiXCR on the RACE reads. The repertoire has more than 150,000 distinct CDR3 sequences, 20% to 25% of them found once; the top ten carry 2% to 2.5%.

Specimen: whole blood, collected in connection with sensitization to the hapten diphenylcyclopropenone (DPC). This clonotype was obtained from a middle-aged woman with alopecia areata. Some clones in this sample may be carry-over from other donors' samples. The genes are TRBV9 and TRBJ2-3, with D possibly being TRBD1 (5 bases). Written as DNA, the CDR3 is TGTGCCAGCAGCCAGCCGACGGCACGAGCAGGGAGCACAGATACGCAGTATTTT. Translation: CASSQPTARAGSTDTQYF.